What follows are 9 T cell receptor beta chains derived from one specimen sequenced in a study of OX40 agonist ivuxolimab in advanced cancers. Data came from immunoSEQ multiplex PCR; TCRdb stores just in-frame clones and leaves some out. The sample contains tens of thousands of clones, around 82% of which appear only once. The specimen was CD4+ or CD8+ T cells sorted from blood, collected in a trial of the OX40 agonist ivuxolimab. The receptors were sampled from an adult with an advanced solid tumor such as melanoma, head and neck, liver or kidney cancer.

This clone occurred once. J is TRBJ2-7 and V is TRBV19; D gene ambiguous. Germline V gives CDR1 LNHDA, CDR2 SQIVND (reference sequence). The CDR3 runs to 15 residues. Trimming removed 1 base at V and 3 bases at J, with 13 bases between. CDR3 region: CASSIGMTISYEQYF. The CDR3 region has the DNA TGTGCCAGTAGTATAGGTATGACCATTAGCTACGAGCAGTACTTC.

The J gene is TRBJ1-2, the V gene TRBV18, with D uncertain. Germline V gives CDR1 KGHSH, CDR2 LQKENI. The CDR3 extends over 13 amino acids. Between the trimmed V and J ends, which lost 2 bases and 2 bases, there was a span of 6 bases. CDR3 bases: TGTGCCAGCTCACCAGACGGCAACTATGGCTACACCTTC. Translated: CASSPDGNYGYTF. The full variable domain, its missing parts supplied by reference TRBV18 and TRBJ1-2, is NAGVMQNPRHLVRRRGQEARLRCSPMKGHSHVYWYRQLPEEGLKFMVYLQKENIIDESGMPKERFSAEFPKEGPSILRIQQVVRGDSAAYFCASSPDGNYGYTFGSGTRLTVV.

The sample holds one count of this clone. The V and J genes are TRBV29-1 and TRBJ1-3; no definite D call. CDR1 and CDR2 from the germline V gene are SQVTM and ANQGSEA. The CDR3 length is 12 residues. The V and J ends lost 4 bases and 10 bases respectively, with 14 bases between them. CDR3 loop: CSVVGDLKTIYF. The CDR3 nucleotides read TGCAGCGTTGTAGGTGACTTGAAGACCATATATTTT.

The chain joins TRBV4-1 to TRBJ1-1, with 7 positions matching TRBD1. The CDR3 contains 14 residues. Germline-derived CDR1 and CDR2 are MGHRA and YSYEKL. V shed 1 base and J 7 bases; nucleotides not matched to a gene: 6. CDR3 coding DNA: TGCGCCAGCAGCCAAGGGGGACAGACGCTTGAAGCTTTCTTT. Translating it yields CASSQGGQTLEAFF.

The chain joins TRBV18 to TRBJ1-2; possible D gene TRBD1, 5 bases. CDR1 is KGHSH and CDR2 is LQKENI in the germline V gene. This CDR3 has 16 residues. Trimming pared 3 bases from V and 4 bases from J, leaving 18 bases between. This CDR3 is CASSPGKETVGYGYTF. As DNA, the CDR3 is TGTGCCAGCTCACCCGGAAAGGAGACAGTGGGCTATGGCTACACCTTC.

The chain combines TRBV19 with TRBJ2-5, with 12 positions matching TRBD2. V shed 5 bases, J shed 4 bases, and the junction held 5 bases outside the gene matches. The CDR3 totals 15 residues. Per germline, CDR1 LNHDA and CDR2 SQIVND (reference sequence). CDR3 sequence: CASSPRLAGVETQYF. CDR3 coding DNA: TGTGCCAGTAGTCCGAGACTAGCGGGGGTAGAGACCCAGTACTTC. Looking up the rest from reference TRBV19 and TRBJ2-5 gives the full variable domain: DGGITQSPKYLFRKEGQNVTLSCEQNLNHDAMYWYRQDPGQGLRLIYYSQIVNDFQKGDIAEGYSVSREKKESFPLTVTSAQKNPTAFYLCASSPRLAGVETQYFGPGTRLLVL.

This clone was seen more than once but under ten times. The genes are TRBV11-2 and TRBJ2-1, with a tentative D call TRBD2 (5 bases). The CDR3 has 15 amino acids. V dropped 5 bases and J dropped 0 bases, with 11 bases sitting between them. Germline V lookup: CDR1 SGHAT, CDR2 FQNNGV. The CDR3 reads CASSRTRDSYNEQFF. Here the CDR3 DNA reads TGTGCCAGCAGCCGTACTAGGGACTCCTACAATGAGCAGTTCTTC.

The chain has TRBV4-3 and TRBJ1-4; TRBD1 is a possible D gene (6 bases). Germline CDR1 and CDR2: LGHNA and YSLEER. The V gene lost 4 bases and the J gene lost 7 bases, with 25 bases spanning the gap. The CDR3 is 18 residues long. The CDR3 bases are TGCGCCAGCAGCCTAAGGTCGCAGGCTTGGGGGCTGGGTGAAAAACTGTTTTTT. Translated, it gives CASSLRSQAWGLGEKLFF.

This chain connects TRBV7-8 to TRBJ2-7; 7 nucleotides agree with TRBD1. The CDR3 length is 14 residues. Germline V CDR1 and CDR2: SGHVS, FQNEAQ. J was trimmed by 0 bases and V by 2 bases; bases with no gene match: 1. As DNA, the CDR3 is TGTGCCAGCAGCTTACAGGGGGTCTCCTACGAGCAGTACTTC. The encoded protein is CASSLQGVSYEQYF. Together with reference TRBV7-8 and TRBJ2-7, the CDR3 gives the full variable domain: GAGVSQSPRYKVAKRGQDVALRCDPISGHVSLFWYQQALGQGPEFLTYFQNEAQLDKSGLPSDRFFAERPEGSVSTLKIQRTQQEDSAVYLCASSLQGVSYEQYFGPGTRLTVT.